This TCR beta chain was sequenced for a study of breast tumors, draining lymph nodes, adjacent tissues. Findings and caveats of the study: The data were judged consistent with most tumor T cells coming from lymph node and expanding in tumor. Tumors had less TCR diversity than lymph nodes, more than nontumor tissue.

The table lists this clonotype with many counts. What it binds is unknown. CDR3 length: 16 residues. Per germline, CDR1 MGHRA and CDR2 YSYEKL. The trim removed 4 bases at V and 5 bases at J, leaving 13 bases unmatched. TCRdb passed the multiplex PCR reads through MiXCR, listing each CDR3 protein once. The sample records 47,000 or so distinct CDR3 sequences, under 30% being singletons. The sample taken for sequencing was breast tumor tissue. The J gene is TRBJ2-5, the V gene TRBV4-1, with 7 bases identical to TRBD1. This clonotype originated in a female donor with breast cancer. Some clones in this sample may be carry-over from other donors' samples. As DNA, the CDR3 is TGCGCCAGCAGCCTCCCCCGACAGGGCGGTAGGGAGACCCAGTACTTC. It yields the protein CASSLPRQGGRETQYF.